The 26 T cell receptor beta chains given below trace back to one sample, sequenced in a study of coeliac disease. Here immunoSEQ multiplex PCR was the method, and the copy in TCRdb shows in-frame clones only, minus some. This table has more than 3,500 clones, more than 45% appearing once. Sequenced: intraepithelial lymphocytes from the gut. The receptors here all came from a human donor with active celiac disease.

The chain combines TRBV9 with TRBJ2-3; D perhaps matches TRBD2 (5 bases). CDR3 length: 15 residues. V was pared by 2 bases and J by 4 bases, with 14 bases between. Germline V gene lookup returns CDR1 SGDLS and CDR2 YYNGEE. The CDR3 reads CASSVWVGSADTQYF. The CDR3 DNA follows: TGTGCCAGCAGCGTTTGGGTTGGGAGCGCAGATACGCAGTATTTT. The whole variable domain, remainder taken from reference TRBV9 and TRBJ2-3, is DSGVTQTPKHLITATGQRVTLRCSPRSGDLSVYWYQQSLDQGLQFLIQYYNGEERAKGNILERFSAQQFPDLHSELNLSSLELGDSALYFCASSVWVGSADTQYFGPGTRLTVL.

The table lists this clone with a count of one. The chain couples TRBV5-1 to TRBJ2-1; weak D call: TRBD2 (6 bases). The length of the CDR3 is 14 residues. V was pared by 4 bases and J by 8 bases, with 16 bases between. Per germline, CDR1 SGHRS and CDR2 YFSETQ. In nucleotides, the CDR3 is TGCGCCAGCAGCCTATGGGACTTCCGGGATGAGCAGTTCTTC. The encoded protein is CASSLWDFRDEQFF.

This chain connects TRBV1 to TRBJ1-2. TRBV1 is a recognized pseudogene. CDR3 length: 11 residues. This CDR3 reads CTSSRSYGYTF. Written as DNA, the CDR3 is TGCACCAGCAGCCGTTCTTATGGCTACACCTTC.

The chain carries TRBV19 and TRBJ2-7, with D tentatively TRBD2 (5 bases). V lost 5 bases and J lost 3, with 5 bases in between. CDR1 and CDR2 (germline): LNHDA, SQIVND (reference sequence). The CDR3 has 11 residues. In nucleotides, the CDR3 is TGTGCCAGTAGTCGGGGCTACGAGCAGTACTTC. Protein: CASSRGYEQYF. Based on the CDR3 plus reference TRBV19 and TRBJ2-7, the full variable domain is DGGITQSPKYLFRKEGQNVTLSCEQNLNHDAMYWYRQDPGQGLRLIYYSQIVNDFQKGDIAEGYSVSREKKESFPLTVTSAQKNPTAFYLCASSRGYEQYFGPGTRLTVT.

This clone was observed once. The chain recombines TRBV28 with TRBJ2-3, with 7 bases matching TRBD2. Unmatched junction bases numbered 5, after V lost 3 bases and J lost 5 bases. CDR3 length: 14 amino acids. The germline V gene has CDR1 MDHEN and CDR2 SYDVKM. The CDR3 region has the DNA TGTGCCAGCAGTTTGCCGGGAGGAGGAGATACGCAGTATTTT. Its translation: CASSLPGGGDTQYF.

The chain carries TRBV4-1 and TRBJ1-3; D ambiguous. V lost 4 bases to trimming and J lost 4 bases, with 11 bases between them. Looked up from germline, CDR1 is MGHRA and CDR2 is YSYEKL. The CDR3 consists of 14 residues. CDR3 DNA: TGCGCCAGCAGCCTTGAGACGCGGGGAAACACCATATATTTT. Its protein is CASSLETRGNTIYF.

The chain has TRBV28 and TRBJ2-5; D might be TRBD1 (5 bases). Germline lookup yields CDR1 MDHEN and CDR2 SYDVKM. V lost 5 bases, J lost 1 base, and 26 bases lay in between. The CDR3 consists of 19 residues. As DNA, the CDR3 is TGTGCCAGCAGTAGCTTCCTCCAGGGCGTAACGTCGGTCCAAGAGACCCAGTACTTC. This encodes CASSSFLQGVTSVQETQYF.

This chain connects TRBV27 to TRBJ2-7, with TRBD2 matching 12 bases. Germline loops: CDR1 MNHEY, CDR2 SMNVEV (reference sequence). The CDR3 is 15 residues long. V trimming: 5 bases; J trimming: 4 bases; junction bases outside the gene matches: 6. The CDR3 loop reads CASSPQTSGSYEQYF. The CDR3 bases are TGTGCCAGCAGTCCTCAGACTAGCGGGAGTTACGAGCAGTACTTC.

The chain's CDR3 is CASSGRGGWNTGELFF. CDR3 in DNA: TGTGCCAGCAGCGGTAGAGGGGGCTGGAACACCGGGGAGCTGTTTTTT. The gene calls are TRBV9 and TRBJ2-2; 7 bases match TRBD1. CDR3 length: 16 residues. V was clipped by 3 bases and J by 1 base; unmatched bases: 6. Germline CDR1 SGDLS, CDR2 YYNGEE. Using reference TRBV9 and TRBJ2-2 for the parts outside the CDR3, the full variable domain is DSGVTQTPKHLITATGQRVTLRCSPRSGDLSVYWYQQSLDQGLQFLIQYYNGEERAKGNILERFSAQQFPDLHSELNLSSLELGDSALYFCASSGRGGWNTGELFFGEGSRLTVL.

The chain uses TRBV27 and TRBJ2-7, with 13 bases matching TRBD2. Losses at the gene ends were 6 bases for V and 1 base for J; bases not matched to a gene: 6. Germline loops: CDR1 MNHEY, CDR2 SMNVEV (reference sequence). The CDR3 is 16 amino acids. In DNA, the CDR3 is TGTGCCAGCAGGATCACTAGCGGGAGGGAGTCCTACGAGCAGTACTTC. Its protein product is CASRITSGRESYEQYF.

This clone appeared a few times. The chain links TRBV7-9 to TRBJ2-3; TRBD2 matches 9 bases. This CDR3 is built from 17 residues. Germline CDR1 SEHNR, CDR2 FQNEAQ (reference sequence). Unmatched junction bases numbered 10, after V lost 1 base and J lost 5 bases. The CDR3 DNA sequence: TGTGCCAGCAGCTTAGTGAGGGGACTAGCAGGTATAGATACGCAGTATTTT. Translated: CASSLVRGLAGIDTQYF.

The V gene is TRBV5-1, the J gene TRBJ1-2; tentatively, D is TRBD1 (6 bases). Germline CDR1 reads SGHRS; CDR2 reads YFSETQ. This CDR3 spans 13 amino acids. Trimming took off 9 bases at V and 2 bases at J, with 14 bases between the two ends. The chain's CDR3 is CATADRPNYGYTF. DNA of the CDR3: TGCGCCACCGCGGACAGACCAAACTATGGCTACACCTTC.

This rearrangement joins TRBV27 to TRBJ2-7; D possibly corresponds to TRBD1 (6 bases). CDR3 length: 16 residues. V gave up 3 bases and J gave up 4 bases, with 19 bases separating them. CDR1 and CDR2 (germline): MNHEY, SMNVEV (reference sequence). The CDR3 DNA follows: TGTGCCAGCAGTTTGTTCCCAGGGGCCGCACTTTACGAGCAGTACTTC. Translating gives CASSLFPGAALYEQYF.

This chain joins TRBV6-5 and TRBJ2-7, with D tentatively TRBD2 (6 bases). Trimming pared 5 bases from V and 2 bases from J, leaving 10 bases between. This CDR3 region has 13 residues. Germline V gives CDR1 MNHEY, CDR2 SVGAGI. The CDR3 protein is CASSAGYTYEQYF. The CDR3 nucleotides read TGTGCCAGCAGTGCGGGGTATACCTACGAGCAGTACTTC.

The gene calls are TRBV4-3 and TRBJ2-2, with D perhaps TRBD2 (6 bases). The CDR3 length is 16 residues. Germline V gives CDR1 LGHNA, CDR2 YSLEER. V gave up 0 bases and J gave up 7 bases, with 15 bases separating them. CDR3 in DNA: TGCGCCAGCAGCCAAGACCCGGGAGCCTACTACGGGGAGCTGTTTTTT. Amino acids: CASSQDPGAYYGELFF.

V usage is TRBV9 and J usage is TRBJ2-3; possible D gene TRBD2, 5 bases. The CDR3 is 14 residues long. Trimming removed 6 bases from V and 4 bases from J, with 15 bases in between. Germline lookup yields CDR1 SGDLS and CDR2 YYNGEE. The CDR3: CASTGEGVADTQYF. CDR3 in DNA: TGTGCCAGCACTGGCGAGGGAGTGGCAGATACGCAGTATTTT.

This clone was observed a single time. CDR3 DNA: TGTGCCAGCAGCCGAGGGACTCCCCCAGAGACCCAGTACTTC. Translating it yields CASSRGTPPETQYF. The V gene is TRBV7-3, the J gene TRBJ2-5, with D perhaps matching TRBD2 (6 bases). The ends were cut back, 5 bases at V and 4 bases at J, with 14 bases in the middle. The germline V gene has CDR1 SGHTA and CDR2 FQGTGA. CDR3 length equals 14 residues.

The sample holds a few counts of this clone. The chain uses TRBV13 and TRBJ2-1; 8 nucleotides match TRBD2. The germline V gene has CDR1 PRHDT and CDR2 FYEKMQ (reference sequence). The CDR3 extends over 15 amino acids. With 1 base clipped from V and 8 bases from J, the junction kept 7 bases outside the gene matches. CDR3 bases: TGTGCCAGCAGCTTAGAGGGACTAGGTCGCGATGAGCAGTTCTTC. Protein sequence: CASSLEGLGRDEQFF. Full variable domain (missing parts from reference TRBV13 and TRBJ2-1): AAGVIQSPRHLIKEKRETATLKCYPIPRHDTVYWYQQGPGQDPQFLISFYEKMQSDKGSIPDRFSAQQFSDYHSELNMSSLELGDSALYFCASSLEGLGRDEQFFGPGTRLTVL.

V gene TRBV6-5 combines with J gene TRBJ2-7; no clear D gene. Trimming shortened V by 4 bases and J by 5 bases, and 18 bases separated the two germline ends. The germline CDR1 and CDR2 sequences are MNHEY and SVGAGI. This CDR3 is built from 15 residues. This CDR3 reads CASSSKTSTWDEQYF. CDR3 sequence (DNA): TGTGCCAGCAGTTCCAAGACATCTACTTGGGACGAGCAGTACTTC.

The V and J genes are TRBV2 and TRBJ2-5, with TRBD1 matching 10 bases. With 1 base clipped from V and 4 bases from J, the junction kept 6 bases outside the gene matches. The CDR3 loop spans 16 amino acids. CDR1 and CDR2 (germline): SNHLY, FYNNEI. The CDR3 protein is CASSEVGGQGLETQYF. The CDR3 DNA follows: TGTGCCAGCAGTGAAGTAGGGGGACAGGGGTTAGAGACCCAGTACTTC.

The chain carries TRBV6-6 and TRBJ2-1, with D possibly matching TRBD2 (6 bases). The V gene's germline CDR1 is MNHNY and CDR2 SVGAGI (reference sequence). V lost 1 base and J lost 8, with 12 bases in between. CDR3 size: 14 residues. The CDR3 DNA is TGTGCCAGCAGTTACTACTGGAGGGAGGATGAGCAGTTCTTC. Its protein is CASSYYWREDEQFF.

The CDR3 protein is CASSQDNRGGYTF. The CDR3 nucleotides read TGCGCCAGCAGCCAAGATAACAGAGGGGGCTACACCTTC. This chain joins TRBV4-1 and TRBJ1-2; D gene uncertain. V was clipped by 0 bases and J by 8 bases, with 10 bases between them. The CDR3 spans 13 residues. The germline CDR1 and CDR2 sequences are MGHRA and YSYEKL.

This chain connects TRBV29-1 to TRBJ1-2; 9 nucleotides line up with TRBD1. The CDR3 is 13 residues long. V gave up 4 bases and J gave up 2 bases; unmatched junction bases: 2. From germline, CDR1 is SQVTM and CDR2 ANQGSEA. CDR3 amino acids: CSVVGTGNYGYTF. The CDR3 coding sequence is TGCAGCGTTGTCGGGACAGGGAACTATGGCTACACCTTC.

This clone was counted a few times. The rearrangement uses TRBV7-9 and TRBJ1-2, with 7 bases fitting TRBD1. The CDR3 runs to 14 residues. CDR1 is SEHNR, CDR2 FQNEAQ, per germline (reference sequence). J was trimmed by 4 bases and V by 7 bases; bases with no gene match: 9. The CDR3 coding sequence is TGTGCCAGCACTCTTGATTCAGGGGGCTATGGCTACACCTTC. Its translation: CASTLDSGGYGYTF.

This clone was counted a single time. The chain combines TRBV27 with TRBJ1-5, with 7 positions matching TRBD1. J gave up 3 bases and V 6 bases, and 5 bases lay outside the gene matches. This CDR3 region has 14 residues. The germline V gene encodes CDR1 MNHEY and CDR2 SMNVEV (reference sequence). The CDR3 loop reads CASSLGTVNQPQHF. The CDR3 DNA follows: TGTGCCAGCAGCCTTGGGACAGTCAATCAGCCCCAGCATTTT.

V and J are TRBV7-3 and TRBJ1-1, with D perhaps TRBD1 (6 bases). V dropped 5 bases and J dropped 6 bases, with 7 bases sitting between them. This CDR3 comprises 11 residues. Germline CDR1 SGHTA, CDR2 FQGTGA. As DNA, the CDR3 is TGTGCCAGCAGCCCAGGGGCTGAAGCTTTCTTT. It specifies CASSPGAEAFF.